This T cell receptor (beta chain) was captured by sequencing in a study of blood T cell repertoires in COVID-19. Study-wide background: There were acute and convalescent COVID-19 samples, and they came from the United States, Italy and Spain. T cells, B-cell-depleted T cells, or PBMCs supplied cDNA or gDNA.

Original processing methods: Estimated nucleated cell counts came from reference gene primer amplification. Generated by immunoSEQ multiplex PCR, the TCRdb table keeps only in-frame clones and is missing some. D and trimming come from the DNA, and the V and J calls and clone size come from that table. The sample has 90,000 or so clones; 86% are singletons. The germline CDR1 and CDR2 sequences are SQVTM and ANQGSEA. The CDR3 consists of 16 residues. With V trimmed by 0 bases and J by 3 bases, 6 bases remained unmatched. The rearrangement joins TRBV29-1 to TRBJ2-3, with 10 positions matching TRBD2. This TCR derives from a human donor in a cohort sampled during active COVID-19. Source material: peripheral blood. The CDR3 DNA reads TGCAGCGTTGAAGATCGGCTAGCGGGAGTTACAGATACGCAGTATTTT. Amino acid sequence: CSVEDRLAGVTDTQYF.